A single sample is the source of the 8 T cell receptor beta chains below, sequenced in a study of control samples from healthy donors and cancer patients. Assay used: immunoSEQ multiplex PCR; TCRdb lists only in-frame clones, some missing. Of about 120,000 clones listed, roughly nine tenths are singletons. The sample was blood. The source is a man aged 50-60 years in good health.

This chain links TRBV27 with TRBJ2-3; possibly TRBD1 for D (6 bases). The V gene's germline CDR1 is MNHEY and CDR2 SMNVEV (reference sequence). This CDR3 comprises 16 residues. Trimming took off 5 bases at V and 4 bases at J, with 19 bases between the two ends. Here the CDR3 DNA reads TGTGCCAGCAGTCCCCGGGCAGGGGTATCCTCAGATACGCAGTATTTT. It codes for CASSPRAGVSSDTQYF.

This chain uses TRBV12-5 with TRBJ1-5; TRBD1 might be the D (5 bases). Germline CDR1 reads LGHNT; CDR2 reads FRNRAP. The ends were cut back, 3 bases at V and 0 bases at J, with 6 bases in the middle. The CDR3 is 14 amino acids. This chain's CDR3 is CASGFQGSNQPQHF. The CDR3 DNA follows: TGTGCTAGTGGTTTCCAGGGTAGCAATCAGCCCCAGCATTTT.

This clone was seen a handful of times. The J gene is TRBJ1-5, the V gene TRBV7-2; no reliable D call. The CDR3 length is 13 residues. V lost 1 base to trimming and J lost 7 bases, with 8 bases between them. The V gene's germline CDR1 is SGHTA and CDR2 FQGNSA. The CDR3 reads CASSLEELQPQHF. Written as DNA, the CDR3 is TGTGCCAGCAGCTTAGAGGAGTTGCAGCCCCAGCATTTT.

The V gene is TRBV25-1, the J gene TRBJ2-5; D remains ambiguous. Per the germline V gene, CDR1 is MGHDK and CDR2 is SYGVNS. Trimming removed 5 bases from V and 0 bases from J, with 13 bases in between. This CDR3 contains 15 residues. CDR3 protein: CASSSISPDQETQYF. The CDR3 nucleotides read TGTGCCAGCAGTTCTATAAGTCCGGACCAAGAGACCCAGTACTTC.

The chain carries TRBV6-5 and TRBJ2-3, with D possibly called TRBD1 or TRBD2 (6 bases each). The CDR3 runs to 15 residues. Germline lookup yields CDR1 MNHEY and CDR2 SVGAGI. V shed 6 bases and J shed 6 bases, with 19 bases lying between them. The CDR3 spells CASSTGAGWYDTQYF. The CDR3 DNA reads TGTGCCAGCAGCACGGGGGCAGGGTGGTACGATACGCAGTATTTT.

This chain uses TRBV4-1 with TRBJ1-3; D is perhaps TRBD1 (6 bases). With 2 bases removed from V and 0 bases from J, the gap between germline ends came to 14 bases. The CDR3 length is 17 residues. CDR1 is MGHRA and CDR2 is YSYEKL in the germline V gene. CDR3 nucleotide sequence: TGCGCCAGCAGCCAATTCGGACAGTCTCACTCTGGAAACACCATATATTTT. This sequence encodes CASSQFGQSHSGNTIYF.

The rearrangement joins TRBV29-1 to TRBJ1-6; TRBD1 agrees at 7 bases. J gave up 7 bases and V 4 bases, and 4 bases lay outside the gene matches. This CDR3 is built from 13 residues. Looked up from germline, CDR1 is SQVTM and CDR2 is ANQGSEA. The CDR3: CSVGTGENSPLHF. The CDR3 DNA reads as TGCAGCGTTGGAACAGGGGAAAATTCACCCCTCCACTTT.

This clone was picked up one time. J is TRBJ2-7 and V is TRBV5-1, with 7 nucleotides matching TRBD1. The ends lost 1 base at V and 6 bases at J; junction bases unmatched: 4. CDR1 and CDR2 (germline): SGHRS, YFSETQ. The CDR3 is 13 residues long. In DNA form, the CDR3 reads TGCGCCAGCAGCTTGACAGGGGTGGCCGAGCAGTACTTC. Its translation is CASSLTGVAEQYF. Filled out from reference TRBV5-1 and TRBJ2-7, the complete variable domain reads KAGVTQTPRYLIKTRGQQVTLSCSPISGHRSVSWYQQTPGQGLQFLFEYFSETQRNKGNFPGRFSGRQFSNSRSEMNVSTLELGDSALYLCASSLTGVAEQYFGPGTRLTVT.